The source of this T cell receptor (beta chain) is a study of shared clonotypes between healthy human individuals. This CDR3 has 14 residues. The germline V gene encodes CDR1 MNHEY and CDR2 SMNVEV (reference sequence). The V end was cut by 6 bases, the J end by 6 bases, with 18 bases between. This clone was recorded once. Its specificity is not known. Study observations and caveats: Clonotypes not shared had lower generation probabilities than those common to all four donors.

Measured with immunoSEQ multiplex PCR; TCRdb has only the in-frame clones, and not every one. The sample holds about 110,000 clones; 68% are singletons and the top ten take approximately 23%. The J gene is TRBJ2-7, the V gene TRBV27; possible D gene TRBD2, 5 bases. Source material: memory CD8+ T cells sorted from blood. As for subset: CD45RO+ cells pooled with CCR7-negative TemRA cells. The receptor was isolated from a woman between 25 and 40 years old in good health. The CDR3 sequence: CASSRSTIPLEQYF. CDR3 coding DNA: TGTGCCAGCAGCCGATCGACTATTCCCCTCGAGCAGTACTTC.